This T cell receptor (beta chain) was identified during a study of blood T cell repertoires in COVID-19. Whole-study context: Material from acute and convalescent COVID-19 was sourced from the United States, Italy and Spain. Sources were T cells, B-cell-depleted T cells, or PBMCs; the material itself was cDNA or gDNA.

The CDR3 length is 14 residues. Trimming pared 3 bases from V and 4 bases from J, leaving 10 bases between. The germline CDR1 and CDR2 sequences are SGDLS and YYNGEE. Under the authors' procedure: Estimates of nucleated cell counts were drawn from the amplification of reference gene primers. Assay: immunoSEQ multiplex PCR; the TCRdb copy retains only in-frame clones and omits some. The DNA was the basis for D and trimming; V, J and clone size are from that table. The sample carries 60,000 to 75,000 clones, roughly four fifths recorded once. This clone appeared a few times. This chain connects TRBV9 to TRBJ2-2, with a possible D match to TRBD2 (6 bases). The TCR comes from a woman aged 45 to 65 with active or convalescent COVID-19. The sample comprised peripheral blood. This CDR3 is CASSALGGTGELFF. CDR3 coding DNA: TGTGCCAGCAGCGCCCTGGGGGGCACCGGGGAGCTGTTTTTT.